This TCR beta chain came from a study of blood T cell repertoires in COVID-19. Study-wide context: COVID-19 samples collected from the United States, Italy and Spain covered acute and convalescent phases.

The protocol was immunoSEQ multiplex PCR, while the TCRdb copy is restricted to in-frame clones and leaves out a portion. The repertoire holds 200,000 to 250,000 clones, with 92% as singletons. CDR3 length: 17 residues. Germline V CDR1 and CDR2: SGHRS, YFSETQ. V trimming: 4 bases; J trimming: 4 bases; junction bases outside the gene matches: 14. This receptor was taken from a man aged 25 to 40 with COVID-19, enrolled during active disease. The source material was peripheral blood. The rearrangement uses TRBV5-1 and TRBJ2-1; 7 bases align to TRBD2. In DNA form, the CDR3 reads TGCGCCAGCAGCCCGGGGACTACCGCTCAACTTTACAATGAGCAGTTCTTC. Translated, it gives CASSPGTTAQLYNEQFF. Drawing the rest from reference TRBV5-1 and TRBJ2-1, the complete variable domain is KAGVTQTPRYLIKTRGQQVTLSCSPISGHRSVSWYQQTPGQGLQFLFEYFSETQRNKGNFPGRFSGRQFSNSRSEMNVSTLELGDSALYLCASSPGTTAQLYNEQFFGPGTRLTVL.